Listed here are 4 T cell receptor beta chains from one sample, sequenced in a study of cytomegalovirus exposure and HLA in healthy donors. With 60 Vbeta and 13 Jbeta primers, the PCR was carried out. Some clones are missing from TCRdb's copy, which holds only in-frame ones; the method was immunoSEQ multiplex PCR. The sample carries about 160,000 clones, 70% recorded once. The sequenced sample was PBMCs. The receptors were gathered from a young man in good health and CMV-seropositive.

This clone was seen more than once but under ten times. V gene TRBV25-1 combines with J gene TRBJ1-2, with D unresolved. This CDR3 spans 15 amino acids. The V gene lost 6 bases and the J gene lost 6 bases, with 20 bases spanning the gap. Germline-derived CDR1 and CDR2 are MGHDK and SYGVNS. CDR3 region: CASSLASGGDNGYTF. In nucleotides, the CDR3 is TGTGCCAGCAGCCTAGCTTCAGGAGGTGATAATGGCTACACCTTC.

The chain has TRBV5-1 and TRBJ2-7; 8 bases line up with TRBD1. Germline values: CDR1 SGHRS, CDR2 YFSETQ. The CDR3 has 17 residues. The junction had 13 bases not matched to a gene; V was cut back by 0 bases and J by 5 bases. The CDR3, as DNA: TGCGCCAGCAGCTTGGCCAGGACAGGGCCGAAACGGAACGAGCAGTACGTC. Translating it yields CASSLARTGPKRNEQYV.

In its sample, this clone was seen a few times. V usage is TRBV28 and J usage is TRBJ2-1; 7 positions agree with TRBD1. Trimming at V came to 3 bases and at J to 10 bases, leaving 3 bases not matched to a gene. This CDR3 region has 12 residues. The germline gives CDR1 MDHEN, CDR2 SYDVKM. Here the CDR3 DNA reads TGTGCCAGCAGTTTGGTGGGACAGGAGCAGTTCTTC. Encoded protein: CASSLVGQEQFF.

This sequence joins TRBV6-5 and TRBJ1-6, with D maybe TRBD1 (5 bases). The V gene's germline CDR1 is MNHEY and CDR2 SVGAGI. Trimming took 5 bases from V and 7 from J, leaving 9 bases between them. The CDR3 sequence is 13 residues long. The CDR3 loop reads CASSDPGNSPLHF. DNA for the CDR3: TGTGCCAGCAGTGACCCAGGGAATTCACCCCTCCACTTT.